This TCR beta chain was sequenced in a study of T-cell reconstitution after alpha-beta-depleted transplantation in children. A TCRbeta library incorporating unique molecular identifiers was prepared. TCRdb used MiXCR to reprocess the PCR reads, holding one entry per CDR3 protein. The table lists around 530,000 distinct CDR3 sequences, around a third of them singletons, with 2% to 2.5% in the top ten. The CDR3 length is 14 residues. V gave up 2 bases and J gave up 2 bases, with 9 bases separating them. Per the germline V gene, CDR1 is MNHEY and CDR2 is SVGAGI. This rearrangement joins TRBV6-5 to TRBJ1-1; no clear D. The sequence came from a human donor who donated a stem cell graft to a child with aplastic anemia. The sample here was PBMCs from the stem cell graft donor, taken from the stem cell graft. CDR3 loop: CASSYGPANTEAFF. CDR3 nucleotide sequence: TGTGCCAGCAGTTACGGCCCCGCAAACACTGAAGCTTTCTTT.